The following is a T cell receptor beta chain sequence with its context. Its antigen is as yet unknown. Germline is not matched at one junction end, which may reflect a read error. The data were obtained in a study of T cell responses to AZD1222 COVID-19 vaccine. Germline CDR1 is SGHRS and CDR2 is YFSETQ. This CDR3 is 16 amino acids long. Study-level findings and limits: Baseline seropositivity occurred in only 5 to 7 AZD1222 recipients.

The repertoire was sequenced with immunoSEQ multiplex PCR; TCRdb's copy has only in-frame clones and lacks some. The table includes some 82,000 clones, 70% to 90% detected once. The origin of this receptor is an adult in good health. The sequenced sample was peripheral blood, obtained on day 0 of AZD1222 vaccination. This chain uses TRBV5-1 with TRBJ2-3; 9 nucleotides match TRBD2. The CDR3 reads CASTLGLAGRTDTQYF. CDR3 in DNA: TGCGCCAGCACCTTGGGGCTAGCGGGGCGCACAGATACGCAGTATTTT.